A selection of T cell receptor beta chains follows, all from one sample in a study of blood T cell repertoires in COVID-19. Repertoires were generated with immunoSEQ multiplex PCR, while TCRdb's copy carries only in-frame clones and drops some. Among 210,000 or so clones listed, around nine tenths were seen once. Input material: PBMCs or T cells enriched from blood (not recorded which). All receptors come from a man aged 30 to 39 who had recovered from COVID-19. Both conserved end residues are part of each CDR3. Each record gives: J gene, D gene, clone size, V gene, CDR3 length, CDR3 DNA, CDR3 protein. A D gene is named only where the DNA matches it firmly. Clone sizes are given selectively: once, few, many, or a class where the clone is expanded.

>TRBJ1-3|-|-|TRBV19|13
TGTGCCAGTTCGGAGAGCTCTGGAAACACCATATATTTT
CASSESSGNTIYF
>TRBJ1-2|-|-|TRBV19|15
TGTGCCAGTAGTACCCGGGACACCACTACCTATGGCTACACCTTC
CASSTRDTTTYGYTF
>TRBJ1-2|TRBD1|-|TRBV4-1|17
TGCGCCAGCAGCCAAGTGGAGACAGGGAGATTTGACTATGGCTACACCTTC
CASSQVETGRFDYGYTF
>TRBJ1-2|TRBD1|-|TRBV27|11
TGTGCCAGTGCGGACAGGAAAGGCTACACCTTC
CASADRKGYTF
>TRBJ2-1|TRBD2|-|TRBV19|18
TGTGCCAGTAGTGGGACTAGCGGGAGCGGGGAAACCTACAATGAGCAGTTCTTC
CASSGTSGSGETYNEQFF
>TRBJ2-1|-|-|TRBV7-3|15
TGTGCCAGCAGCCTACGGGACGCCCGGGGGAATGAGCAGTTCTTC
CASSLRDARGNEQFF
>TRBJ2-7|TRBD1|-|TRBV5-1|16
TGCGCCAGCAGCCGCCGAGGGGGACAGGGAGCCTACGAGCAGTACTTC
CASSRRGGQGAYEQYF
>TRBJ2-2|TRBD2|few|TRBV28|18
TGTGCCAGCGGTGAGTTTCGGACTAGCGGAGCGAACACCGGGGAGCTGTTTTTT
CASGEFRTSGANTGELFF
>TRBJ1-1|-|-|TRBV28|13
TGTGCCAGCCAACGACAGATGAACACTGAAGCTTTCTTT
CASQRQMNTEAFF
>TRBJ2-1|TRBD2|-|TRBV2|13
TGTGCCAGCGCTACTAGCGGGAGAGTGGGGCAGTTCTTC
CASATSGRVGQFF
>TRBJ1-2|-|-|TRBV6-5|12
TGTGCCACCCGACTAGTGATTTGGGGCTACACCTTC
CATRLVIWGYTF
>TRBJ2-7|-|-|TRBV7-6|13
TGTGCCAGCAGCTTAATAGCTTCGGACGAGCAGTACTTC
CASSLIASDEQYF
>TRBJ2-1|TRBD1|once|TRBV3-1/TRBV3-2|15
TGTGCCAGCAGCCAAATCATAGGACAGGGGAACGAGCAGTTCTTC
CASSQIIGQGNEQFF
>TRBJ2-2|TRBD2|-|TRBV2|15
TGTGCCAGCAGACTAGCGGGAACGGGCACCGGGGAGCTGTTTTTT
CASRLAGTGTGELFF
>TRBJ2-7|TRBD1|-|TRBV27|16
TGTGCCAGCAGTCGATCCTCCGGGACAGTCTCCTACGAGCAGTACTTC
CASSRSSGTVSYEQYF
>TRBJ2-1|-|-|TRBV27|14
TGTGCCAGCGGGGGGGGGCTGAACTCCGATGAGCAGTTCTTC
CASGGGLNSDEQFF
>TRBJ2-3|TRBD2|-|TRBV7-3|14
TGTGCCAGCAGCCAGCGGGGGGGCCCAGATACGCAGTATTTT
CASSQRGGPDTQYF
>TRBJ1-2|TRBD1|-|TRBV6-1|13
TGTGCCAGCAGTGAAGCTAATACAGGGGAGGTTACCTTC
CASSEANTGEVTF
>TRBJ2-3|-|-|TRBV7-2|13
TGTGCCAGCAGCCCGTCTGGCACAGATACGCAGTATTTT
CASSPSGTDTQYF
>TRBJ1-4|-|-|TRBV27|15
TGTGCCAGCAGTTCCCTTGGGGGGGGGAATGAAAAACTGTTTTTT
CASSSLGGGNEKLFF
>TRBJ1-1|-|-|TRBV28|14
TGTGCCAGCAGTTTATACCGGGAGAACACTGAAGCTTTCTTT
CASSLYRENTEAFF
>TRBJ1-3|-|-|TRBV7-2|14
TGTGCCAGCAGCCTTCGGGGGTCTGGAAACACCATATATTTT
CASSLRGSGNTIYF
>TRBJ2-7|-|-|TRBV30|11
TGTGCCTGGAGTGTAGGGGATGAGCAGTACTTC
CAWSVGDEQYF
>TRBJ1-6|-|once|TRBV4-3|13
TGCGCCAGCAGCCAAGCCCGGGATTCACCCCTCCACTTT
CASSQARDSPLHF
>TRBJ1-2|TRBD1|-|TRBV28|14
TGTGCCAGCAGTTTAGAGGGGGCGCGATATGGCTACACCTTC
CASSLEGARYGYTF
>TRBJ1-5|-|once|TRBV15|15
TGTGCCACCAGCAGACCAAACACAGGGAATCAGCCCCAGCATTTT
CATSRPNTGNQPQHF
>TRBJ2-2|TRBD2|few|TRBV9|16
TGTGCCAGCAGCCCCGGACTAGCGGGGGTAACCGGGGAGCTGTTTTTT
CASSPGLAGVTGELFF
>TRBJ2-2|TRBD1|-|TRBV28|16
TGTGCCAGCAGTTCTACAGGGGGCGGGGTTACCGGGGAGCTGTTTTTT
CASSSTGGGVTGELFF
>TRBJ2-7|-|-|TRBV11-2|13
TGTGCCAGCAGCTTAGGATCCGGCTACGAGCAGTACTTC
CASSLGSGYEQYF
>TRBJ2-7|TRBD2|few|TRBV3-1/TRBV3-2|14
TGTGCCAGCAGTGACGGGGGGATCCTGAGGGAGCAGTACTTC
CASSDGGILREQYF
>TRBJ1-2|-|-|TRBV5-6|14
TGTGCCAGCAGCTTAGGACAAGGATTTTATGGCTACACCTTC
CASSLGQGFYGYTF
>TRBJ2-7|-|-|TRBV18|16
TGTGCCAGCTCACCCTCCCGAGGCAGGGCTTTAGACGAGCAGTACTTC
CASSPSRGRALDEQYF
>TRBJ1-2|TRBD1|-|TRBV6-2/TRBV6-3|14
TGTGCCAGCAGTTCCTCAGGGGGAGCCTCTGGCTACACCTTC
CASSSSGGASGYTF
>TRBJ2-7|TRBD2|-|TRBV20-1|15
TGCAGTGCTAGTGCGTCGCCCTTAGCGGGACTAGAGCAGTACTTC
CSASASPLAGLEQYF
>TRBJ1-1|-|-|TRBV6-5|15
TGTGCCAGCAGTTACGGGGGCCTCATGAACACTGAAGCTTTCTTT
CASSYGGLMNTEAFF
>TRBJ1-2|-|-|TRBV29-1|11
TGCAGCCACCACACAGAATATGGCTACACCTTC
CSHHTEYGYTF
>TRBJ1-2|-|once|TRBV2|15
TGTGCCAGCAGTGAACAGTTGGGAGTGAACTATGGCTACACCTTC
CASSEQLGVNYGYTF
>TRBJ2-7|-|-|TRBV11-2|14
TGTGCCAGCAGCTTAGAGCACCAGACCTACGAGCAGTACTTC
CASSLEHQTYEQYF
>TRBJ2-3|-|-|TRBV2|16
TGTGCCATAACCCGTGAGGGCCCCCTGTCCACAGATACGCAGTATTTT
CAITREGPLSTDTQYF
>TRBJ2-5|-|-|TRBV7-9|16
TGTGCCAGCAGCTCGGACGACAGTCTTAGTCGGAAGACCCAGTACTTC
CASSSDDSLSRKTQYF
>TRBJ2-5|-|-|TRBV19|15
TGTGCCAGTAGTATAGTCGAGGCAGGGGTAGAGACCCAGTACTTC
CASSIVEAGVETQYF
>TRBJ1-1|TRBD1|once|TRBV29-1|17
TGCAGCGTTTGTGACTGGACAGGGGGCTATCGGAACACTGAAGCTTTCTTT
CSVCDWTGGYRNTEAFF
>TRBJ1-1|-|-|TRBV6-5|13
TGTGCCAGCAGTTACTCGGGGGGGACTGAAGCTTTCTTT
CASSYSGGTEAFF
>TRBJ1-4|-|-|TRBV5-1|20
TGCGCCAGCAGCTTGTCATCGGGTTTTGGGAGAACGACAACTAATGAAAAACTGTTTTTT
CASSLSSGFGRTTTNEKLFF
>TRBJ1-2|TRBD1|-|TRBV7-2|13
TGTGCCAGCCAGAGGGACAGGGACTATGGCTACACCTTC
CASQRDRDYGYTF
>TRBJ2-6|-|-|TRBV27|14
TGTGCCAGCAGCCGGTTCCCTGGGGCCAACGTCCTGACTTTC
CASSRFPGANVLTF
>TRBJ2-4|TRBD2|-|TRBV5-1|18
TGCGCCAGCAGCTTGGGACTAGCGGGGGCCAAGGGCGGCAACATTCAGTACTTC
CASSLGLAGAKGGNIQYF
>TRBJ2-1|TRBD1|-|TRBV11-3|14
TGTGCCAGCAGCTTAGAGGGACAGGGGTATGAGCAGTTCTTC
CASSLEGQGYEQFF
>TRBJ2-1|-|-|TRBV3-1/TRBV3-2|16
TGTGCCAGCAGCCAAGAAGGGTGGGAGCGGCGGAATGAGCAGTTCTTC
CASSQEGWERRNEQFF
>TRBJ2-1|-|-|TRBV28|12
TGTGCCAGCAATGCAGGCCGGAATGAGCAGTTCTTC
CASNAGRNEQFF
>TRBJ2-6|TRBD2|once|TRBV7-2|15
TGTGCCAGCGGGGGACTAGAGGCTGGGGCCAACGTCCTGACTTTC
CASGGLEAGANVLTF
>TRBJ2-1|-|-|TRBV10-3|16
TGTGCCATCAGCCCCAGGGGAGCGAATTCCTACAATGAGCAGTTCTTC
CAISPRGANSYNEQFF
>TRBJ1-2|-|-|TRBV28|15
TGTGCCAGCAGTTTACCCTCGGACAGATCCTATGGCTACACCTTC
CASSLPSDRSYGYTF
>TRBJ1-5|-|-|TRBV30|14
TGTGCCTGGAGTACTATAAAGAGCAATCAGCCCCAGCATTTT
CAWSTIKSNQPQHF
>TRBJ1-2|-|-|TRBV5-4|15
TGTGCCAGCAGCCGTGCGGAGAATGCTAACTATGGCTACACCTTC
CASSRAENANYGYTF